One sample yielded the 3 T cell receptor beta chains listed below, sequenced in a study of technical replicates of blood from a few donors (dated by TCRdb to about 2017). The library was generated by the immunoSEQ multiplex PCR assay. TCRdb mirrors the immuneACCESS table, restricted to in-frame sequences. Some clones are absent from its copies; in checked studies, under half trace to an unresolved V gene, and the reason for the others is unknown. The sample profile shows some 94,000 clones; around 96% of them were found once. The ten most abundant clones make up 0.36% of the sample. The specimen was T cells isolated from PBMCs. The receptors here all came from a human donor in good health.

The chain carries TRBV7-9 and TRBJ2-7; D might be TRBD1 (6 bases). V dropped 5 bases and J dropped 6 bases, with 14 bases sitting between them. The germline CDR1 and CDR2 sequences are SEHNR and FQNEAQ (reference sequence). CDR3 size: 13 residues. CDR3 protein: CASSHDRYIEQYF. The CDR3 DNA reads as TGTGCCAGCAGCCATGACAGGTACATCGAGCAGTACTTC.

The chain has TRBV25-1 and TRBJ2-1; D call uncertain. V was clipped by 7 bases and J by 9 bases, with 13 bases between them. In germline, CDR1 is MGHDK, CDR2 SYGVNS. The CDR3 consists of 12 residues. The CDR3 coding sequence is TGTGCCAGCACTACCGGCGGCGCTGAGCAGTTCTTC. Translating it yields CASTTGGAEQFF.

The rearrangement joins TRBV12-5 to TRBJ2-3, with 7 bases that match TRBD2. The CDR3 consists of 15 residues. Germline V CDR1 and CDR2: LGHNT, FRNRAP. V shed 8 bases and J 2 bases; nucleotides not matched to a gene: 10. CDR3: CASMPPGGSTDTQYF. The CDR3 DNA is TGTGCTAGTATGCCCCCGGGAGGCTCCACAGATACGCAGTATTTT.